One and the same sample provided the 18 T cell receptor beta chains below, sequenced in a study of shared clonotypes between healthy human individuals. Assay used: immunoSEQ multiplex PCR; TCRdb lists only in-frame clones, some missing. The table shows roughly 1,500,000 clones, with about 98.5% occurring only once. Sequenced sample: naive CD4+ T cells sorted from blood. The subset denotes: CD45RA+ positively selected. The receptors were gathered from a man aged 25 to 45 in good health.

As regards this clone: Other DNA sequences in the same sample also yield this CDR3. V gene TRBV18 combines with J gene TRBJ2-7; 11 nucleotides align to TRBD2. The CDR3 sequence is 15 residues long. The ends lost 0 bases at V and 2 bases at J; junction bases unmatched: 0. Germline CDR1 KGHSH, CDR2 LQKENI. Here the CDR3 DNA reads TGTGCCAGCTCACCACCGGGACTAGCGGCCTACGAGCAGTACTTC. Translation: CASSPPGLAAYEQYF.

Comment on this clone: This same CDR3 is encoded by further DNA sequences in the sample. The rearrangement uses TRBV9 and TRBJ2-7, with TRBD2 matching over 9 bases. Trimming removed 0 bases from V and 2 bases from J; junction bases left unmatched: 3. Germline-derived CDR1 and CDR2 are SGDLS and YYNGEE. CDR3 length equals 15 residues. The CDR3 nucleotides are TGTGCCAGCAGCGTAGGAAGCGGGAGGACCTACGAGCAGTACTTC. It translates to CASSVGSGRTYEQYF.

As regards this clone: Other nucleotide sequences from this sample produce the same CDR3. This chain connects TRBV9 to TRBJ2-1; weak D call: TRBD1 (6 bases). Germline CDR1 is SGDLS and CDR2 is YYNGEE. Deletions cut 4 bases from V and 7 bases from J, with 15 bases between. The CDR3 is 14 amino acids. The CDR3 DNA follows: TGTGCCAGCAGCCCACAAGGACAGAATAATGAGCAGTTCTTC. Translation gives CASSPQGQNNEQFF.

This chain links TRBV7-2 with TRBJ2-3; TRBD2 matches 13 bases. Germline values: CDR1 SGHTA, CDR2 FQGNSA. Germline trimming cut 5 bases from V and 2 bases from J; bases unmatched to any gene: 4. There are 16 residues in the CDR3. The CDR3 sequence is CASSRGLAGITDTQYF. The CDR3 bases are TGTGCCAGCAGCCGGGGACTAGCGGGGATCACAGATACGCAGTATTTT.

The count of this clone is one. The genes are TRBV6-5 and TRBJ2-7; TRBD2 might be the D (5 bases). The CDR3 covers 16 residues. V was clipped by 2 bases and J by 5 bases, with 19 bases between them. Germline CDR1 reads MNHEY; CDR2 reads SVGAGI. CDR3 region: CASSYRPKGGINEQYF. The CDR3 DNA sequence: TGTGCCAGCAGTTACCGACCTAAAGGAGGTATCAACGAGCAGTACTTC.

The chain uses TRBV19 and TRBJ1-3; tentative D call: TRBD1 (6 bases). This CDR3 contains 16 residues. V gave up 5 bases and J gave up 2 bases, with 16 bases separating them. Germline CDR1 and CDR2: LNHDA and SQIVND (reference sequence). The CDR3 nucleotides read TGTGCCAGTAGTCTTCTAACGGGGGCAGCTGGAAACACCATATATTTT. As protein: CASSLLTGAAGNTIYF.

The chain is built from TRBV10-1 and TRBJ1-5, with D uncertain. This CDR3 is built from 12 residues. Trimming left V 0 bases short and J 5 bases short, with 2 bases between. The germline gives CDR1 WNHNN, CDR2 SYGVQD (reference sequence). The CDR3 loop is CASSESYQPQHF. The CDR3 nucleotides are TGCGCCAGCAGTGAGTCCTATCAGCCCCAGCATTTT.

For this clone: The junction departs from the called germline gene at one end, perhaps through a read error. The V gene is TRBV5-6, the J gene TRBJ1-1, with a possible D match to TRBD1 (6 bases). Germline-derived CDR1 and CDR2 are SGHDT and YYEEEE. The CDR3 is made up of 14 amino acids. The CDR3 sequence is CASSQGHTNAEAFF. The CDR3 DNA reads TGTGCCAGCAGCCAGGGACACACGAACGCTGAAGCTTTCTTT.

This clone was seen a single time. The J gene is TRBJ2-1, the V gene TRBV28; the match to TRBD2 covers 14 bases. The CDR3 loop spans 14 amino acids. The trim removed 10 bases at V and 9 bases at J, leaving 8 bases unmatched. In germline, CDR1 is MDHEN, CDR2 SYDVKM. The CDR3 loop is CANGLAGGNCEQFF. The CDR3 DNA sequence: TGTGCCAACGGACTAGCGGGAGGTAATTGTGAGCAGTTCTTC. The full variable domain, in which reference TRBV28 and TRBJ2-1 provide the parts outside the CDR3, is DVKVTQSSRYLVKRTGEKVFLECVQDMDHENMFWYRQDPGLGLRLIYFSYDVKMKEKGDIPEGYSVSREKKERFSLILESASTNQTSMYLCANGLAGGNCEQFFGPGTRLTVL.

This rearrangement joins TRBV5-6 to TRBJ2-5, with D maybe TRBD1 (5 bases). V was cut by 4 bases and J by 3 bases, with 10 bases left in between. This CDR3 spans 13 amino acids. Germline V CDR1 and CDR2: SGHDT, YYEEEE. The CDR3: CASSARGKETQYF. CDR3 bases: TGTGCCAGCAGCGCTAGGGGTAAAGAGACCCAGTACTTC.

This clone has only one observation. The chain carries TRBV19 and TRBJ1-3, with D unclear. The CDR3 is made up of 13 amino acids. Between the trimmed V and J ends, which lost 5 bases and 0 bases, there was a span of 5 bases. Looked up from germline, CDR1 is LNHDA and CDR2 is SQIVND (reference sequence). As DNA, the CDR3 is TGTGCCAGTAGTCAGTTCTCTGGAAACACCATATATTTT. The encoded protein is CASSQFSGNTIYF.

The CDR3 spells CASSVRGTDVQYF. Written as DNA, the CDR3 is TGTGCCAGTAGTGTTCGAGGGACGGACGTCCAGTACTTC. The chain employs TRBV19 and TRBJ2-7; D might be TRBD1 or TRBD2, each matching 5 bases. Germline V gives CDR1 LNHDA, CDR2 SQIVND (reference sequence). V shed 5 bases and J shed 10 bases, with 18 bases lying between them. This CDR3 has 13 amino acids.

V gene TRBV15 combines with J gene TRBJ2-7; D uncertain. The V end was cut by 5 bases, the J end by 0 bases, with 14 bases between. The CDR3 has 15 amino acids. Germline V gene lookup returns CDR1 LNHNV and CDR2 YYDKDF (reference sequence). As DNA, the CDR3 is TGTGCCACCAGCCCCAACGGTCGGCACTCCTACGAGCAGTACTTC. Translating gives CATSPNGRHSYEQYF.

CDR3 sequence (DNA): TGTGCCAGCAGCTTAGGGACTTACGCGGATACGCAGTATTTT. It encodes CASSLGTYADTQYF. V gene TRBV7-9 combines with J gene TRBJ2-3, with a possible D match to TRBD2 (5 bases). Trimming removed 1 base from V and 6 bases from J, with 11 bases in between. The germline V gene has CDR1 SEHNR and CDR2 FQNEAQ (reference sequence). The CDR3 covers 14 residues.

This clone is a singleton in its sample. The rearrangement uses TRBV19 and TRBJ1-1; D call uncertain. V gave up 10 bases and J gave up 1 base, with 10 bases separating them. The germline V gene has CDR1 LNHDA and CDR2 SQIVND (reference sequence). This CDR3 spans 12 amino acids. CDR3 sequence reads: CATVRGNTEAFF. CDR3 nucleotides: TGTGCCACTGTCCGGGGGAACACTGAAGCTTTCTTT.

The rearrangement joins TRBV5-4 to TRBJ2-7; possibly TRBD2 for D (5 bases). The CDR3 length is 13 residues. Germline CDR1 is SGHNT and CDR2 is YYREEE (reference sequence). V lost 0 bases, J lost 6 bases, and 10 bases lay in between. The CDR3 nucleotides are TGTGCCAGCAGCTTGGATAGCGTCGGCGAGCAGTACTTC. Its protein product is CASSLDSVGEQYF.

The chain has TRBV5-4 and TRBJ1-3; D ambiguous. Looked up from germline, CDR1 is SGHNT and CDR2 is YYREEE (reference sequence). This CDR3 contains 14 residues. Trimming cost V 8 bases and J 1 base, with 13 bases left between them. The CDR3 sequence is CASGVRDSGNTIYF. CDR3 sequence (DNA): TGTGCCAGTGGCGTGAGGGATTCTGGAAACACCATATATTTT.

The rearrangement uses TRBV5-4 and TRBJ2-3, with TRBD2 identical over 10 bases. Germline-derived CDR1 and CDR2 are SGHNT and YYREEE (reference sequence). CDR3 length: 15 amino acids. Trimming took 4 bases from V and 4 from J; bases not matched to a gene: 6. CDR3 sequence (DNA): TGTGCCAGCAGCCAAAATAGCGGGAGGCCAGATACGCAGTATTTT. It encodes CASSQNSGRPDTQYF. Using reference TRBV5-4 and TRBJ2-3 for the parts outside the CDR3, the full variable domain is ETGVTQSPTHLIKTRGQQVTLRCSSQSGHNTVSWYQQALGQGPQFIFQYYREEENGRGNFPPRFSGLQFPNYSSELNVNALELDDSALYLCASSQNSGRPDTQYFGPGTRLTVL.